This T cell receptor beta chain stems from a study of T cell changes during pregnancy in multiple sclerosis. Trimming removed 5 bases from V and 6 bases from J, with 19 bases in between. CDR1 is MDHEN, CDR2 SYDVKM, per germline. This CDR3 comprises 15 residues. TCRdb's table, derived via immunoSEQ multiplex PCR, lists solely in-frame clones and lacks some. This sample has 40,000 to 45,000 clones, with 80% to 90% found just once. The material sequenced was CD4+ T cells from peripheral blood mononuclear cells, taken in the first trimester of pregnancy. The receptor comes from a female donor with multiple sclerosis, enrolled in a pregnancy study. The rearrangement links TRBV28 to TRBJ1-2; D not resolved. The CDR3 DNA reads as TGTGCCAGCAGTCGACTAGGTAGGTCGTCGGATGGCTACACCTTC. Its translation: CASSRLGRSSDGYTF.